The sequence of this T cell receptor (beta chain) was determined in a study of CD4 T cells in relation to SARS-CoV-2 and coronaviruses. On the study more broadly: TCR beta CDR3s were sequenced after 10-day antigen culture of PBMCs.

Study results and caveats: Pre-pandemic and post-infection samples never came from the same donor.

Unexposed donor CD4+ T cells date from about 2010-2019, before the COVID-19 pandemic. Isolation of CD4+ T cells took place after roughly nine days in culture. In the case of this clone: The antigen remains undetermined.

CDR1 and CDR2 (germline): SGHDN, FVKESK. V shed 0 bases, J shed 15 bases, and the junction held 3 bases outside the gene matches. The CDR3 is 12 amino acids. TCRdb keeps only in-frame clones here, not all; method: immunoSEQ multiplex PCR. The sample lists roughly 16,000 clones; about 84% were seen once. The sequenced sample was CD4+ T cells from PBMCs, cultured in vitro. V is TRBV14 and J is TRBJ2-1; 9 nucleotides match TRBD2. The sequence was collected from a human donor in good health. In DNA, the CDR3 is TGTGCCAGCAGCCAAGATGGAGCGGGAGGGTTCTTC. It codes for CASSQDGAGGFF.